Below are 22 T cell receptor beta chains sequenced from a single sample in a study of OX40 agonist ivuxolimab in advanced cancers. Generated by immunoSEQ multiplex PCR, the TCRdb table keeps only in-frame clones and is missing some. The table lists about 26,000 clones, roughly 80% of them singletons. The sample consisted of CD4+ or CD8+ T cells sorted from blood, taken in a trial of the OX40 agonist ivuxolimab. These receptors all come from an adult with an advanced solid tumor such as melanoma, head and neck, liver or kidney cancer.

The chain recombines TRBV10-3 with TRBJ2-7; a weak D match, TRBD2 (5 bases). Trimming left V 2 bases short and J 1 base short, with 15 bases between. The CDR3 runs to 16 residues. CDR1 ENHRY and CDR2 SYGVKD come from the germline V gene. The CDR3 nucleotides read TGTGCCATCAGTGAGAGGTCGAGCGGAGTGTCCTACGAGCAGTACTTC. This codes for CAISERSSGVSYEQYF.

DNA of the CDR3: TGTGCCAGCAGACGTACAGGAAACTACGAGCAGTACTTC. Translation: CASRRTGNYEQYF. The V gene is TRBV28, the J gene TRBJ2-7; D might be TRBD1 (5 bases). V lost 6 bases to trimming and J lost 3 bases, with 12 bases between them. Germline V gene lookup returns CDR1 MDHEN and CDR2 SYDVKM. The CDR3 totals 13 residues.

This chain joins TRBV2 and TRBJ1-2; no firm D call. Germline lookup yields CDR1 SNHLY and CDR2 FYNNEI. This CDR3 contains 13 residues. V lost 2 bases and J 2 bases, leaving 6 bases between the germline ends. This chain's CDR3 is CASSELQNYGYTF. The CDR3 DNA reads as TGTGCCAGCAGTGAACTCCAGAACTATGGCTACACCTTC.

The rearrangement joins TRBV4-1 to TRBJ2-1; 10 bases are a match to TRBD1. The V segment lost 4 bases and the J segment 2 bases; nucleotides outside the gene matches: 11. The CDR3 runs 18 residues. Germline V gene lookup returns CDR1 MGHRA and CDR2 YSYEKL. The CDR3 nucleotides are TGCGCCAGCAGCCGACATGTTCCGGGACAGGGGACCTACAATGAGCAGTTCTTC. It encodes CASSRHVPGQGTYNEQFF.

The chain joins TRBV30 to TRBJ2-7; D remains ambiguous. Germline assignment: CDR1 GTSNPN and CDR2 SVGIG (reference sequence). CDR3 length: 15 residues. Trimming stripped 1 base from V and 6 bases from J, with 19 bases between. This CDR3 is CAWSAEWVGRGEQYF. The CDR3 nucleotides read TGTGCCTGGAGTGCTGAGTGGGTAGGGCGAGGCGAGCAGTACTTC.

The gene calls are TRBV30 and TRBJ1-2, with D perhaps matching TRBD1 (6 bases). Trimming took off 5 bases at V and 7 bases at J, with 11 bases between the two ends. Germline V CDR1 and CDR2: GTSNPN, SVGIG (reference sequence). The CDR3 runs to 11 residues. The CDR3 DNA reads TGTGCCTGGTACCAGGGGATTGGCTACACCTTC. This encodes CAWYQGIGYTF.

J is TRBJ2-7 and V is TRBV11-2; D unresolved. CDR3 length: 13 amino acids. V was trimmed by 1 base and J by 4 bases, leaving 8 bases between them. CDR1 is SGHAT, CDR2 FQNNGV, per germline. Here the CDR3 reads CASSLGSLYEQYF. CDR3 in DNA: TGTGCCAGCAGCTTAGGCAGTCTTTACGAGCAGTACTTC.

V and J are TRBV7-9 and TRBJ2-5; possible D gene TRBD2, 6 bases. The J call may be wrong; the DNA end is better matched by TRBJ2-7. The CDR3 spans 13 residues. The germline V gene encodes CDR1 SEHNR and CDR2 FQNEAQ (reference sequence). CDR3 bases: TGTGCCGTGGGGGGAAAGACTGCGTACGAGCAGTACTTC. Translation gives CAVGGKTAYEQYF.

This sequence joins TRBV4-1 and TRBJ2-7; maybe TRBD2 (5 bases). The CDR3 loop spans 15 amino acids. Trimming left V 1 base short and J 3 bases short, with 13 bases between. Germline CDR1 MGHRA, CDR2 YSYEKL. The DNA of the CDR3 is TGCGCCAGCAGCCAAGGGACTCCCGCGGACTACGAGCAGTACTTC. It specifies CASSQGTPADYEQYF.

On this clone itself: Other DNA sequences in this sample translate to the same CDR3. The rearrangement joins TRBV30 to TRBJ2-7, with D possibly being TRBD1 or TRBD2 (5 bases each). The V end lost 0 bases, the J end lost 4 bases, and 10 bases lay between the germline ends. This CDR3 region has 13 residues. From germline, CDR1 is GTSNPN and CDR2 SVGIG (reference sequence). The CDR3 region has the DNA TGTGCCTGGAGTGTTGGGACCGGGTACGAGCAGTACTTC. This codes for CAWSVGTGYEQYF.

The chain has TRBV7-9 and TRBJ1-5; tentatively, D is TRBD1 (6 bases). Trimming removed 8 bases from V and 0 bases from J, with 14 bases in between. The CDR3 spans 15 residues. The V gene's germline CDR1 is SEHNR and CDR2 FQNEAQ (reference sequence). CDR3 sequence: CASAGDGYSNQPQHF. The CDR3 DNA reads as TGTGCCAGCGCAGGGGACGGGTATAGCAATCAGCCCCAGCATTTT.

The J gene is TRBJ2-7, the V gene TRBV7-9; the match to TRBD1 covers 10 bases. The CDR3 consists of 15 residues. Germline lookup yields CDR1 SEHNR and CDR2 FQNEAQ (reference sequence). Losses at the gene ends were 5 bases for V and 5 bases for J; bases not matched to a gene: 9. The CDR3 region has the DNA TGTGCCAGCAGCCCCGCTGACAGGGGGCTCGACGAGCAGTACTTC. Its protein product is CASSPADRGLDEQYF.

This clone has just one count. This chain's CDR3 is CASSFETSGRYEQYF. The CDR3 nucleotides read TGCGCCAGCAGCTTTGAGACTAGCGGGAGATACGAGCAGTACTTC. The rearrangement links TRBV5-1 to TRBJ2-7; 12 nucleotides agree with TRBD2. This CDR3 has 15 residues. CDR1 and CDR2 (germline): SGHRS, YFSETQ. Germline trimming cut 2 bases from V and 4 bases from J; bases unmatched to any gene: 4.

The chain is built from TRBV7-9 and TRBJ2-1; TRBD1 matches 7 bases. The germline V gene encodes CDR1 SEHNR and CDR2 FQNEAQ (reference sequence). The CDR3 length is 15 residues. Trimming cost V 5 bases and J 4 bases; bases outside gene matches: 8. Here the CDR3 reads CASSPRGQTYNEQFF. CDR3 bases: TGTGCCAGCAGCCCTAGGGGACAGACTTACAATGAGCAGTTCTTC.

The chain carries TRBV13 and TRBJ2-2, with D maybe TRBD2 (6 bases). Germline V gene lookup returns CDR1 PRHDT and CDR2 FYEKMQ (reference sequence). The CDR3 spans 15 residues. V dropped 2 bases and J dropped 6 bases, with 13 bases sitting between them. As DNA, the CDR3 is TGTGCCAGCAGCTTATTATGGGGGGTCGCCGGGGAGCTGTTTTTT. Translation gives CASSLLWGVAGELFF.

This chain joins TRBV7-6 and TRBJ2-1; 12 positions match TRBD2. The trim removed 3 bases at V and 3 bases at J, leaving 3 bases unmatched. CDR1 is SGHVS, CDR2 FNYEAQ, per germline. This CDR3 is built from 16 residues. The DNA of the CDR3 is TGTGCCAGCAGCTTGACTAGCGGGAGCCACTACAATGAGCAGTTCTTC. This codes for CASSLTSGSHYNEQFF.

This sequence joins TRBV7-9 and TRBJ2-1, with TRBD2 identical over 11 bases. V lost 5 bases and J lost 8; bases outside the gene matches: 11. This CDR3 spans 16 amino acids. Germline CDR1 SEHNR, CDR2 FQNEAQ (reference sequence). CDR3 region: CASSQPTSGSRYEQFF. CDR3 nucleotides: TGTGCCAGCAGCCAACCAACTAGCGGGAGTAGGTATGAGCAGTTCTTC. The full variable domain, with the rest looked up from reference TRBV7-9 and TRBJ2-1, is DTGVSQNPRHKITKRGQNVTFRCDPISEHNRLYWYRQTLGQGPEFLTYFQNEAQLEKSRLLSDRFSAERPKGSFSTLEIQRTEQGDSAMYLCASSQPTSGSRYEQFFGPGTRLTVL.

This clone showed up just once. The rearrangement uses TRBV9 and TRBJ2-3, with no clear D. V dropped 0 bases and J dropped 5 bases, with 13 bases sitting between them. The CDR3 totals 15 residues. The germline V gene has CDR1 SGDLS and CDR2 YYNGEE. DNA of the CDR3: TGTGCCAGCAGCGTAGATGGTATCTGGGGAGATACGCAGTATTTT. It yields the protein CASSVDGIWGDTQYF.

This clone has only a few counts. This rearrangement joins TRBV28 to TRBJ2-7; 12 bases agree with TRBD2. Germline values: CDR1 MDHEN, CDR2 SYDVKM. Losses at the gene ends were 6 bases for V and 4 bases for J; bases not matched to a gene: 7. The CDR3 contains 15 residues. The CDR3 loop is CASRPTSGRMYEQYF. The CDR3 coding sequence is TGTGCCAGCAGGCCCACTAGCGGGAGGATGTACGAGCAGTACTTC.

The V and J genes are TRBV11-1 and TRBJ2-5, with TRBD2 as a possible D gene (6 bases). The ends were cut back, 6 bases at V and 3 bases at J, with 14 bases in the middle. The CDR3 length is 14 residues. Germline CDR1 reads SGHAT; CDR2 reads FQDESV (reference sequence). This CDR3 is CASRDLTGEETQYF. The DNA of the CDR3 is TGTGCCAGCAGGGACTTGACGGGAGAAGAGACCCAGTACTTC.

The chain is built from TRBV9 and TRBJ2-1, with D maybe TRBD1 (5 bases). This CDR3 has 16 residues. CDR1 and CDR2 (germline): SGDLS, YYNGEE. V gave up 3 bases and J gave up 4 bases, with 17 bases separating them. The CDR3 sequence is CASSAPGPGSYNEQFF. Here the CDR3 DNA reads TGTGCCAGCAGCGCCCCAGGGCCCGGTTCTTACAATGAGCAGTTCTTC.

The rearrangement uses TRBV4-1 and TRBJ2-1; D gene unclear. Germline CDR1 is MGHRA and CDR2 is YSYEKL. Trimming cost V 0 bases and J 5 bases, with 8 bases left between them. The CDR3 extends over 14 amino acids. CDR3 nucleotides: TGCGCCAGCAGCCAAGAGGGCGCCCACAATGAGCAGTTCTTC. Translated, it gives CASSQEGAHNEQFF.